Listed below are T cell receptor beta chains from one sample, sequenced in a study of blood T cell repertoires in COVID-19. The method was immunoSEQ multiplex PCR; TCRdb's version includes in-frame clones alone and lacks a portion of them. The table records approximately 200,000 clones, about 82% of them present only once. The sample taken for sequencing was PBMCs or T cells enriched from blood (not recorded which). These receptors were obtained from a young woman who had recovered from COVID-19. CDR3s include the opening cysteine and the closing phenylalanine or tryptophan. A D gene is named only where the DNA matches it firmly. Clone size is stated in some rows and not others, as once, few, many or a class when expanded.

>TRBD2|.|TRBJ2-1|TRBV19
CASRATSGHYNEQFF
TGTGCCAGTAGGGCGACTAGCGGCCACTACAATGAGCAGTTCTTC
>TRBD1|.|TRBJ1-6|TRBV5-1
CASSFLGQINSPLHF
TGCGCCAGCAGCTTCCTGGGACAGATTAATTCACCCCTCCACTTT
>TRBD2|once|TRBJ2-7|TRBV7-6
CASSLSSGEGYEQYF
TGTGCCAGCAGCTTATCTAGCGGGGAAGGGTACGAGCAGTACTTC
>.|.|TRBJ1-4|TRBV7-8
CASSLGRVTNEKLFF
TGTGCCAGCAGCTTAGGTCGTGTGACTAATGAAAAACTGTTTTTT
>TRBD2|.|TRBJ2-5|TRBV15
CATSITSGAQVETQYF
TGTGCCACCAGCATAACTAGCGGGGCTCAAGTAGAGACCCAGTACTTC
>TRBD1|.|TRBJ1-2|TRBV24-1
CATSDYQGASYGYTF
TGTGCCACCAGTGATTATCAGGGGGCAAGCTATGGCTACACCTTC
>TRBD2|few|TRBJ2-7|TRBV18
CASSSTSGRIYEQYF
TGTGCCAGCTCATCGACTAGCGGGAGAATTTACGAGCAGTACTTC
>.|.|TRBJ1-2|TRBV27
CASSPGGFGYTF
TGTGCCAGCAGTCCTGGGGGGTTTGGCTACACCTTC
>TRBD2|.|TRBJ2-1|TRBV27
CASSSSGSGEQFF
TGTGCCAGCAGTTCTAGCGGGAGCGGTGAGCAGTTCTTC
>TRBD2|.|TRBJ2-2|TRBV6-5
CASSYSGGGNTGELFF
TGTGCCAGCAGTTACTCTGGCGGGGGGAACACCGGGGAGCTGTTTTTT
>.|.|TRBJ2-6|TRBV6-4
CASSEGGSGANVLTF
TGTGCCAGCAGTGAAGGGGGTTCTGGGGCCAACGTCCTGACTTTC
>TRBD2|.|TRBJ2-1|TRBV7-8
CASSSRTSGSKFF
TGTGCCAGCAGCTCACGGACTAGCGGGAGTAAATTCTTC
>.|.|TRBJ1-5|TRBV25-1
CASSLGKSNQPQHF
TGTGCCAGCAGTCTCGGGAAGAGCAATCAGCCCCAGCATTTT
>.|.|TRBJ2-1|TRBV7-2
CASSLNRDSPGSEQFF
TGTGCCAGCAGCTTAAACCGGGACTCCCCCGGGTCGGAGCAGTTCTTC
>.|once|TRBJ2-1|TRBV28
CASSHKGSLYNEQFF
TGTGCCAGCAGCCATAAGGGGTCGCTCTACAATGAGCAGTTCTTC
>TRBD1|.|TRBJ2-2|TRBV6-4
CASSDGDRGSTGELFF
TGTGCCAGCAGTGATGGGGACAGGGGTTCCACCGGGGAGCTGTTTTTT
>TRBD2|.|TRBJ2-2|TRBV9
CASSPTSGRAQTGELFF
TGTGCCAGCAGCCCAACTAGCGGGAGGGCCCAGACCGGGGAGCTGTTTTTT
>TRBD1|.|TRBJ1-5|TRBV2
CASSSTGGWNQPQHF
TGTGCCAGCAGTTCGACAGGGGGATGGAATCAGCCCCAGCATTTT
>TRBD1|.|TRBJ1-6|TRBV3-1/TRBV3-2
CASSQEDRGVGIPVDNSPLHF
TGTGCCAGCAGCCAAGAGGACAGGGGGGTCGGAATCCCCGTTGATAATTCACCCCTCCACTTT
>TRBD2|.|TRBJ2-1|TRBV10-1
CASSRGTSGREDPYNEQFF
TGCGCCAGCAGCCGGGGGACTAGCGGGAGGGAGGATCCCTACAATGAGCAGTTCTTC
>TRBD2|.|TRBJ2-7|TRBV19
CASSIGGTLGSYEQYF
TGTGCCAGTAGTATCGGGGGGACCTTAGGGTCCTACGAGCAGTACTTC
>TRBD2|.|TRBJ2-1|TRBV5-6
CASSLPGTSGMRNEQFF
TGTGCCAGCAGCTTGCCCGGGACTAGCGGGATGAGGAATGAGCAGTTCTTC
>.|.|TRBJ1-5|TRBV19
CASSSRTVSNQPQHF
TGTGCCAGTAGTTCCAGGACAGTTAGCAATCAGCCCCAGCATTTT
>.|.|TRBJ1-1|TRBV28
CASSLPGVTEAFF
TGTGCCAGCAGTCTTCCGGGGGTCACTGAAGCTTTCTTT
>TRBD2|.|TRBJ2-5|TRBV30
CAWSEGTSGTETQYF
TGTGCCTGGAGTGAGGGGACTAGCGGGACAGAGACCCAGTACTTC
>TRBD1|.|TRBJ2-7|TRBV19
CASSILDAGQGPYEQYF
TGTGCCAGTAGTATCCTAGATGCGGGACAGGGACCCTACGAGCAGTACTTC
>TRBD2|.|TRBJ2-1|TRBV11-2
CASSLTSGSSPYNEQFF
TGTGCCAGCAGCTTAACTAGCGGGAGTAGTCCCTACAATGAGCAGTTCTTC
>.|.|TRBJ1-4|TRBV2
CASSRDLANEKLFF
TGTGCCAGCAGCAGGGATTTGGCTAATGAAAAACTGTTTTTT
>TRBD1|once|TRBJ2-5|TRBV28
CASSQQGAFQETQYF
TGTGCCAGCAGTCAGCAGGGGGCCTTCCAAGAGACCCAGTACTTC
>TRBD1|.|TRBJ2-7|TRBV11-2
CASSLPPTGKYEQYF
TGTGCCAGCAGCTTACCCCCGACAGGGAAGTACGAGCAGTACTTC
>.|.|TRBJ2-5|TRBV2
CASSGTVQETQYF
TGTGCCAGCAGTGGGACAGTCCAAGAGACCCAGTACTTC
>.|.|TRBJ1-1|TRBV27
CASSLWGGSQNTEAFF
TGTGCCAGCAGTTTATGGGGGGGCAGTCAGAACACTGAAGCTTTCTTT
>TRBD1|.|TRBJ1-2|TRBV5-4
CASSLAQGGGSYGYTF
TGTGCCAGCAGCTTGGCCCAGGGGGGAGGATCCTATGGCTACACCTTC
>TRBD2|.|TRBJ2-7|TRBV5-1
CASSQTSGSSYEQYF
TGCGCCAGCAGTCAAACTAGCGGGAGCTCCTACGAGCAGTACTTC
>TRBD2|.|TRBJ2-3|TRBV6-4
CASSASGSTDTQYF
TGTGCCAGCAGTGCTAGCGGGAGCACAGATACGCAGTATTTT
>.|once|TRBJ1-5|TRBV27
CASSAGNQPQHF
TGTGCCAGCAGCGCGGGAAATCAGCCCCAGCATTTT
>.|few|TRBJ1-2|TRBV6-2/TRBV6-3
CASSYLHPRGTIPYGYTF
TGTGCCAGCAGTTACTTACATCCCCGGGGAACCATCCCTTATGGCTACACCTTC
>.|.|TRBJ1-3|TRBV6-5
CASASGSGNTIYF
TGTGCCAGCGCATCGGGTTCTGGAAACACCATATATTTT
>.|.|TRBJ1-5|TRBV7-8
CASSLRTDQPQHF
TGTGCCAGCAGCTTACGGACAGATCAGCCCCAGCATTTT
>.|.|TRBJ1-5|TRBV5-5
CASSLSLRSNQPQHF
TGTGCCAGCAGCTTGTCTTTGAGGAGCAATCAGCCCCAGCATTTT
>.|.|TRBJ2-5|TRBV5-4
CASSSKKGVQETQYF
TGTGCCAGCAGCTCGAAGAAGGGGGTCCAAGAGACCCAGTACTTC
>.|.|TRBJ1-3|TRBV6-6
CASTIGNSGNTIYF
TGTGCCAGCACAATCGGTAACTCTGGAAACACCATATATTTT
>TRBD1|.|TRBJ2-7|TRBV29-1
CSVGGTGSSYEQYF
TGCAGCGTCGGGGGGACAGGGTCCTCCTACGAGCAGTACTTC
>.|once|TRBJ1-2|TRBV3-1/TRBV3-2
CASSQSAAGGYTF
TGTGCCAGCAGCCAAAGCGCTGCTGGGGGCTACACCTTC
>.|.|TRBJ2-1|TRBV7-3
CASSLMGPGDEQFF
TGTGCCAGCAGCTTAATGGGACCGGGGGATGAGCAGTTCTTC
>TRBD1|.|TRBJ2-3|TRBV18
CASSPTGAGTDTQYF
TGTGCCAGCTCACCAACAGGGGCGGGCACAGATACGCAGTATTTT
>TRBD2|few|TRBJ2-7|TRBV5-1
CASSFKGGVLTDEQYF
TGCGCCAGCAGCTTTAAGGGAGGGGTCCTTACGGACGAGCAGTACTTC
>.|.|TRBJ2-1|TRBV6-5
CASSYLDEQFF
TGTGCCAGCAGTTATCTCGATGAGCAGTTCTTC
>.|.|TRBJ1-1|TRBV19
CASRDRSTLEAFF
TGTGCCAGTAGAGACAGGTCGACTCTTGAAGCTTTCTTT
>TRBD2|.|TRBJ2-1|TRBV2
CASKGAGGPYNEQFF
TGTGCCAGCAAGGGCGCGGGAGGCCCCTACAATGAGCAGTTCTTC
>TRBD1|.|TRBJ2-7|TRBV18
CASSPGQASYEQYF
TGTGCCAGCTCGCCGGGACAGGCCTCCTACGAGCAGTACTTC
>.|few|TRBJ1-2|TRBV21-1
CASSILTSGGGYTF
TGTGCCAGCAGCATATTAACTTCAGGGGGAGGCTACACCTTC
>TRBD1|.|TRBJ2-5|TRBV7-6
CASRGTGGVETQYF
TGTGCCAGCAGGGGGACAGGGGGCGTCGAGACCCAGTACTTC
>.|.|TRBJ1-1|TRBV28
CASSFRGTEAFF
TGTGCCAGCAGTTTTAGGGGGACTGAAGCTTTCTTT
>TRBD2|.|TRBJ2-5|TRBV2
CASSASGRTRETQYF
TGTGCCAGCAGCGCTAGCGGGAGGACACGAGAGACCCAGTACTTC